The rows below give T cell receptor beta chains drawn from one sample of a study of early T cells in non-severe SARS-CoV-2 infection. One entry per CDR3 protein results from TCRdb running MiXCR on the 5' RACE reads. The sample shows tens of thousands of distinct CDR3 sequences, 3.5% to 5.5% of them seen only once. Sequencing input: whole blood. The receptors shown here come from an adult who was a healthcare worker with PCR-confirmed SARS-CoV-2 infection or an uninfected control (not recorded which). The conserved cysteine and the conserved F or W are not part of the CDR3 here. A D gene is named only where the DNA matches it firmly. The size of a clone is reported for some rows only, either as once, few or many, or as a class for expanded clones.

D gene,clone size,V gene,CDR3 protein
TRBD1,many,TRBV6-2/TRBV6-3,ASRYTGGNTEAF
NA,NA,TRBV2,ASRKAPRNEQF
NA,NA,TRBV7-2,ASSYTATQETQY
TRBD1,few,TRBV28,ASSLDRVEVAF
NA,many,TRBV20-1,SAARGGDQPQH
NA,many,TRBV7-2,ASAGPGANVLT
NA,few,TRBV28,ASRPSRVGSPLH
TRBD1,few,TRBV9,ASEGQGTKTNTGELF
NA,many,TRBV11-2,ASSLDGESYEQY
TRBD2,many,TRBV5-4,ASSVKSGSFEQY
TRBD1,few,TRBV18,ASSPLAGGTQNTEAF
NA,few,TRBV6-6,ASRTAGNTDTQY
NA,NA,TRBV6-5,ANSYSRTAHYEQY
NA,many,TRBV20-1,SASTRQVGGTDTQY
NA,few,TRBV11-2,ASSLGFGGSEQY
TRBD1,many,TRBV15,ATSTPPDRIRNEQF
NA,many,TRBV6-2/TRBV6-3,ASVPSGANVLT
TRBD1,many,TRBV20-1,SARGWRDRAYEQY
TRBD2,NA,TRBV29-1,SVEELAVQGEQY
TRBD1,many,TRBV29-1,SVRTGVETQY
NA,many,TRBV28,ASTYMGQPQH
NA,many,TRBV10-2,ASSESRNTEAF
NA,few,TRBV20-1,SARVGLNEQF
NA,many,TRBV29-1,SPQSQPQH
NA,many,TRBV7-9,ASSYDPESEQY
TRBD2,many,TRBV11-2,ASSLGGRVYEQY
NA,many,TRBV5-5,ASSLGLNSNQPQH
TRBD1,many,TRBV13,ASSSKQGPNTEAF
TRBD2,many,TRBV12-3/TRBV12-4,ATLRGRETGELF
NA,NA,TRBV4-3,ASSPRGSGWAGELF
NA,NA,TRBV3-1,ASSLNRGNQPQH
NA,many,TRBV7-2,ASSHRRAETQY
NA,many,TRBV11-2,ASSLDLTAPGTGELF
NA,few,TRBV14,ASSQAGGRRRDTQY
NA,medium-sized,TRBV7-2,ASSLRGKNQPQH
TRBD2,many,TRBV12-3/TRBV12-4,ASTRTSGSFDEQF
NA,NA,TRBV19,ASSIVSQNYGYT
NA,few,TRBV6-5,ASKGGSNYEQY
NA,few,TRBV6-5,ASGRDPTDTQY
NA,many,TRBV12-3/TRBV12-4,ASSARYTEAF
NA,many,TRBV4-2,ASSQDQGSGELF
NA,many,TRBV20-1,SARGAGRGGRGTDTQY
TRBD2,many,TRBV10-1,ASSLAGDYEQY
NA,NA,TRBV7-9,ASSRQADTQY
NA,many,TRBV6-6,ASRPTGGGTDTQY
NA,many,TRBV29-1,SVSRDENTEAF
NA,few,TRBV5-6,ASSLDGSRPQY
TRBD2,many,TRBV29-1,SVGSSGGLTDTQY